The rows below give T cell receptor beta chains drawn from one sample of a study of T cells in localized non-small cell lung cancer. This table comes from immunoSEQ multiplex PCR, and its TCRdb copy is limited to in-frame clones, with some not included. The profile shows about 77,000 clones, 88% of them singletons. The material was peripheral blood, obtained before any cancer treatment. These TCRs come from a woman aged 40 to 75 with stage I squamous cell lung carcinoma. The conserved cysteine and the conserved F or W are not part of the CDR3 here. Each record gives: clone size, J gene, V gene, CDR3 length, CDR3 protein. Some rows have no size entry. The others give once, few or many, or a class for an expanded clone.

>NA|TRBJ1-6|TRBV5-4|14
ASSWNVGVPDSPLH
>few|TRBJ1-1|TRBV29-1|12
SVEEWGQSLEAF
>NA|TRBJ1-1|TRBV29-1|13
SVRRQGGRNTEAF
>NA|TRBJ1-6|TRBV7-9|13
ASSPQGMGNSPLH
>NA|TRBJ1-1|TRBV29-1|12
SVATGTGNTEAF
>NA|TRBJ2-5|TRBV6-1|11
ASSEAGSPGRY
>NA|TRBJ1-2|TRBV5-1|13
ASSSGPGNGIRYT
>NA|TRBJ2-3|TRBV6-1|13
ASSDPGTGADTQY
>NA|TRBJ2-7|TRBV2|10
ASNPLRYEQY
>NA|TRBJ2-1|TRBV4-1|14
ASSQVYGATYNEQF
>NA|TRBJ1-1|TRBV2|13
ASTLRAGGRTEAF
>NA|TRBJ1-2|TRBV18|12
ASSPPGSNYGYT
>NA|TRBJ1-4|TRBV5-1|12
ASSLTGVEEKLF
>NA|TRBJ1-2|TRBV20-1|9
SARARQGYT
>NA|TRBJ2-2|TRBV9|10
ASSPNTGELF
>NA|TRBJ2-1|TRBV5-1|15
ASSLDPAGTGYNEQF
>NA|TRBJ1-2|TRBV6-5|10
ASTGKLNGYT
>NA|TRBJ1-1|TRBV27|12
ASSLWPLHTEAF
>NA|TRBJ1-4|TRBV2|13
ASSVFGTGSEKLF
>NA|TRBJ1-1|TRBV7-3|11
ASSLKMGTEAF
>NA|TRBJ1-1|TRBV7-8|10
ASSPENTEAF
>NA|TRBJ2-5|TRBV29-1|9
TGGQGKTQY
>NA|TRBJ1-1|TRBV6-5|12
ASSKTTLNTEAF
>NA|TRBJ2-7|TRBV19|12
ASSALGTSGGVD
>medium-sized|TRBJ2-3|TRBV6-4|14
ASSDSSSGGADTQY
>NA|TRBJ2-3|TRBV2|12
ASSLAWGTDTQY
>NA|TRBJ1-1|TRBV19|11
ASSTTGSTEAF
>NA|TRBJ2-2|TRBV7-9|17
ASSPMGAGGPTNTGELF